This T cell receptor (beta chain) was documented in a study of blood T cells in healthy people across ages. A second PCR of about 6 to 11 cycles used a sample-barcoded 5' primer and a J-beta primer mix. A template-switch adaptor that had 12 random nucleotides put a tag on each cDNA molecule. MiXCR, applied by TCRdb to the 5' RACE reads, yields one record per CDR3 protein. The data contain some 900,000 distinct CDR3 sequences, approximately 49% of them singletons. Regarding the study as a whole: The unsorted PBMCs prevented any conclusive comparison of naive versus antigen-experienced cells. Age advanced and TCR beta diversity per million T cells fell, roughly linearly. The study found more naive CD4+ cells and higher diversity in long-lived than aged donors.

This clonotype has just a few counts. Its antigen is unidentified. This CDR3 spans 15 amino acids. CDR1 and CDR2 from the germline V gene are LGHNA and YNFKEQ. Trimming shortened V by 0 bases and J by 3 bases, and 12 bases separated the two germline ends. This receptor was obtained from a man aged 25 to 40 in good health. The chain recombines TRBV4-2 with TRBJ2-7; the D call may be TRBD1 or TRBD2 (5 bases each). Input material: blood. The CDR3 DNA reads TGTGCCAGCAGCCAAGAGGGAGCAGGGCACTACGAGCAGTACTTC. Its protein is CASSQEGAGHYEQYF.